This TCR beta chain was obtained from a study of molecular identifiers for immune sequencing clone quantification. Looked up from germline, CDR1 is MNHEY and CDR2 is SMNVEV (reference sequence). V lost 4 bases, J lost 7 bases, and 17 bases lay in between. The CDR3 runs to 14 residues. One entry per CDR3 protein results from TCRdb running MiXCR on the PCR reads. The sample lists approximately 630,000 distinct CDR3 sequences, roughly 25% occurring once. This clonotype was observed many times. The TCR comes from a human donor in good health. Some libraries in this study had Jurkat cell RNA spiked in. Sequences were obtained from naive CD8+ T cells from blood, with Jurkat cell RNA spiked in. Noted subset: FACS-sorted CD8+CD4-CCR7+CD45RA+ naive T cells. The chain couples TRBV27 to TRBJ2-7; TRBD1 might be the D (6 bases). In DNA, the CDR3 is TGTGCCAGCAGTTCTCGTACAGGGCCGGGGGAGCAGTACTTC. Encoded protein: CASSSRTGPGEQYF.